Presented here are 12 T cell receptor beta chains from one specimen sequenced in a study of blood T cell repertoires in COVID-19. Method: immunoSEQ multiplex PCR; TCRdb's copy keeps in-frame clones and lacks some. The repertoire has about 310,000 clones, 87% of them found once; the top ten carry less than 9.5%. The sequencing sample was made of peripheral blood. These receptors all come from a woman aged 45 to 65 who had recovered from COVID-19.

This clone appeared once. The rearrangement links TRBV9 to TRBJ2-3, with TRBD2 matching over 9 bases. The CDR3 spans 16 residues. V lost 0 bases and J lost 0; bases outside the gene matches: 2. Germline V gene data show CDR1 as SGDLS and CDR2 as YYNGEE. CDR3 sequence: CASSVGTSVSTDTQYF. CDR3 DNA sequence: TGTGCCAGCAGCGTAGGGACTAGCGTTAGCACAGATACGCAGTATTTT.

The CDR3 reads CASSRRELGSNTGELFF. CDR3 sequence (DNA): TGCGCCAGCAGCCGCCGGGAGCTCGGATCCAACACCGGGGAGCTGTTTTTT. V usage is TRBV5-1 and J usage is TRBJ2-2; D may be TRBD2 (6 bases). The germline CDR1 and CDR2 sequences are SGHRS and YFSETQ. CDR3 size: 17 residues. V was shortened by 4 bases and J by 2 bases, with 18 bases between the two germline ends. Full variable domain (outside the CDR3, taken from reference TRBV5-1 and TRBJ2-2): KAGVTQTPRYLIKTRGQQVTLSCSPISGHRSVSWYQQTPGQGLQFLFEYFSETQRNKGNFPGRFSGRQFSNSRSEMNVSTLELGDSALYLCASSRRELGSNTGELFFGEGSRLTVL.

In its sample, this clone was seen a few times. The chain links TRBV28 to TRBJ2-5, with no clear D. CDR1 and CDR2 from the germline V gene are MDHEN and SYDVKM. This CDR3 is 16 amino acids long. Trimming removed 5 bases at V and 9 bases at J, with 25 bases between. For the CDR3, the DNA is TGTGCCAGCAGTCCCCTGCCCTCGGCAGGCGCATCGGCCCAGTACTTC. Translation: CASSPLPSAGASAQYF.

The rearrangement uses TRBV7-2 and TRBJ2-1, with D possibly being TRBD2 (7 bases). This CDR3 spans 15 amino acids. Germline CDR1 SGHTA, CDR2 FQGNSA. Trimming removed 3 bases at V and 8 bases at J, with 17 bases between. The CDR3 nucleotides are TGTGCCAGCAGCTTTCGGGGGGCGGGACGGGATGAGCAGTTCTTC. It yields the protein CASSFRGAGRDEQFF.

The chain couples TRBV13 to TRBJ2-1; possible D gene TRBD2, 6 bases. Looked up from germline, CDR1 is PRHDT and CDR2 is FYEKMQ (reference sequence). The CDR3 extends over 15 amino acids. The V end was cut by 5 bases, the J end by 2 bases, with 13 bases between. The CDR3 is CASSPLAGPYNEQFF. DNA for the CDR3: TGTGCCAGCAGCCCTCTTGCGGGACCCTACAATGAGCAGTTCTTC.

The rearrangement links TRBV2 to TRBJ1-1; D possibly corresponds to TRBD1 (5 bases). The CDR3 has 14 residues. Germline-derived CDR1 and CDR2 are SNHLY and FYNNEI. The germline V and J ends were trimmed by 6 bases and 8 bases, with 19 bases remaining between them. The CDR3 DNA reads TGTGCCAGCAGCGACATAGCCCGGGACTCGGAAGCTTTCTTT. This encodes CASSDIARDSEAFF.

The chain employs TRBV4-3 and TRBJ2-3; maybe TRBD2 (5 bases). This CDR3 is 15 amino acids long. From germline, CDR1 is LGHNA and CDR2 YSLEER. Trimming cost V 4 bases and J 6 bases, with 17 bases left between them. CDR3 DNA: TGCGCCAGCAGCCCCTCAACTAGTCCCGCGGATACGCAGTATTTT. It is translated as CASSPSTSPADTQYF.

Ten or more counts support this clone. V gene TRBV3-1 (or the pseudogene TRBV3-2) combines with J gene TRBJ2-7, with TRBD2 identical over 7 bases. J was trimmed by 2 bases and V by 2 bases; bases with no gene match: 9. This CDR3 comprises 16 residues. Germline assignment: CDR1 LGHDT and CDR2 YNNKEL (reference sequence). The CDR3 loop is CASSQNQAGMTYEQYF. The DNA for the CDR3 is TGTGCCAGCAGCCAAAACCAAGCGGGGATGACCTACGAGCAGTACTTC.

The chain links TRBV28 to TRBJ2-1, with TRBD2 as a possible D gene (6 bases). Trimming removed 8 bases at V and 3 bases at J, with 14 bases between. CDR1 is MDHEN, CDR2 SYDVKM, per germline. This CDR3 is built from 14 residues. For the CDR3, the DNA is TGTGCCAGCCGTCATGGAGGGGTCTACAATGAGCAGTTCTTC. Translation gives CASRHGGVYNEQFF.

V is TRBV18 and J is TRBJ2-5; 9 nucleotides match TRBD1. The germline CDR1 and CDR2 sequences are KGHSH and LQKENI. The CDR3 is 16 residues long. V was pared by 3 bases and J by 2 bases, with 7 bases of the junction left unmatched. In DNA form, the CDR3 reads TGTGCCAGCTCACCGCAGGGGACAGGGCTACAAGAGACCCAGTACTTC. Protein: CASSPQGTGLQETQYF.

The chain combines TRBV6-6 with TRBJ1-1; tentative D call: TRBD1 (5 bases). Looked up from germline, CDR1 is MNHNY and CDR2 is SVGAGI (reference sequence). The CDR3 is 14 residues long. V dropped 7 bases and J dropped 3 bases, with 15 bases sitting between them. The CDR3 coding sequence is TGTGCCAGCACCACAACGGGACTCTACACTGAAGCTTTCTTT. Translation gives CASTTTGLYTEAFF.

The J gene is TRBJ2-7, the V gene TRBV4-3, with TRBD1 matching 10 bases. The CDR3 spans 19 residues. Germline-derived CDR1 and CDR2 are LGHNA and YSLEER. The V segment lost 0 bases and the J segment 1 base; nucleotides outside the gene matches: 12. This CDR3 is CASSQDLFLGQGESYEQYF. In DNA form, the CDR3 reads TGCGCCAGCAGCCAAGATCTTTTCCTAGGACAGGGGGAGTCCTACGAGCAGTACTTC.